This TCR beta chain is from a study of blood T cell repertoires in COVID-19. Germline V gives CDR1 DFQATT, CDR2 SNEGSKA (reference sequence). The CDR3 sequence is 10 residues long. Trimming shortened V by 6 bases and J by 11 bases, and 13 bases separated the two germline ends. TCRdb keeps only in-frame clones here, not all; method: immunoSEQ multiplex PCR. This sample carries 300,000 to 450,000 clones, more than 75% of them seen once, and the ten largest clones take more than 0.95%. Sequenced material: PBMCs or T cells enriched from blood (not recorded which). The gene calls are TRBV20-1 and TRBJ1-1; tentative D call: TRBD1 (6 bases). The clonotype comes from a woman aged 18-35 years who had recovered from COVID-19. CDR3 sequence: CSAPGVWAFF. CDR3 in DNA: TGCAGTGCCCCAGGGGTTTGGGCTTTCTTT.